The present T cell receptor (beta chain) was sequenced within a study of CD8 T cells in ankylosing spondylitis. The germline V gene has CDR1 SNHLY and CDR2 FYNNEI. This CDR3 comprises 13 residues. Between the trimmed V and J ends, which lost 6 bases and 1 base, there was a span of 9 bases. TCRdb fed the 5' RACE reads into MiXCR, producing one record per CDR3 protein. The repertoire holds about 130,000 distinct CDR3 sequences, roughly 9% seen once, with approximately 3.6% in the top ten. Sequenced: blood, either unsorted or a sorted T cell fraction (not recorded which). The gene calls are TRBV2 and TRBJ2-5; TRBD1 might be the D (6 bases). The sequence was collected from a male donor with ankylosing spondylitis or in good health (not recorded which). The CDR3 nucleotides read TGTGCCAGCAGCGGGGACACCCAAGAGACCCAGTACTTC. It yields the protein CASSGDTQETQYF.